This TCR beta chain was observed in a study of blood T cells in healthy people across ages. Study findings and constraints: In the absence of known donor CMV status, changes in expanded clonotypes were possibly confounded.

A sample-barcoded 5' primer and a J-beta primer mix were used in a second PCR of about 6 to 12 cycles. One entry per CDR3 protein results from TCRdb running MiXCR on the 5' RACE reads. Of under 2 million distinct CDR3 sequences listed, about 31% are singletons. On this clonotype: No antigen is known for it.

The CDR3 runs 15 residues. With 5 bases clipped from V and 1 base from J, the junction kept 4 bases outside the gene matches. Per the germline V gene, CDR1 is DFQATT and CDR2 is SNEGSKA (reference sequence). The sample consisted of blood. The rearrangement joins TRBV20-1 to TRBJ2-1; 11 positions match TRBD2. This TCR derives from a woman under 40 in good health. As DNA, the CDR3 is TGCAGTGCTCCTCTAGCGGGAGGATCCTACAATGAGCAGTTCTTC. Residues: CSAPLAGGSYNEQFF.